This TCR beta chain emerged from a study of CD8+CD57+ T cells in acquired aplastic anemia. The study's findings and limits: There were around 28 CD8+ CDR3 sequences that occurred in both patients and controls.

The V gene's germline CDR1 is MNHEY and CDR2 SMNVEV (reference sequence). This CDR3 comprises 14 residues. The J segment lost 3 bases and the V segment lost 5 bases, leaving 3 bases of the junction unmatched. Comment on this clonotype: Its target is not known. A much larger clonotype is one base distant, so this may be a read error.

Genomic DNA, the template, was used for profiling of the TCR beta VDJ and CDR3. A single record per CDR3 protein comes from TCRdb applying MiXCR to the reads. The table lists around 180,000 distinct CDR3 sequences, 55% to 70% of them singletons, with about half in the top ten. Sequencing was carried out using sorted CD4+, CD8+, or CD8+CD57+ T cells (not recorded which) from PBMCs. This clonotype was sampled from a human donor with severe aplastic anemia or a healthy control (not recorded which). The V gene is TRBV27, the J gene TRBJ2-7, with 11 bases identical to TRBD1. DNA for the CDR3: TGTGCCAGCAGTCTGGACAGGGGGCGCTACGAGCAGTACTTC. Amino acid sequence: CASSLDRGRYEQYF.